This record looks at one T cell receptor (beta chain) sequence and its context. What it binds is unknown. The data originate from a study of cytomegalovirus exposure and HLA in healthy donors. 13 Jbeta primers and 60 Vbeta primers were used for the PCR. Assay: immunoSEQ multiplex PCR; the TCRdb copy retains only in-frame clones and omits some. This table has about 180,000 clones, 65% to 80% appearing once. General study points: Approximately 18,000 TCR beta sequences were associated with HLA alleles at 0.05 false discovery rate in a later analysis. Data from an earlier analysis indicated that most TCR beta V segments were productive either about 87% or about 30% of the time. An observed cluster of highly shared sequence variants was recorded as a likely sequencing artifact. Associated with cytomegalovirus, according to the listing, were 164 TCR beta chains.

Between the trimmed V and J ends, which lost 4 bases and 3 bases, there was a span of 19 bases. The CDR3 is 16 residues long. Per the germline V gene, CDR1 is SGHAT and CDR2 is FQNNGV. The chain uses TRBV11-2 and TRBJ2-7, with a weak D call TRBD1 (7 bases). The receptor's source is a woman aged 35 to 49 in good health and CMV-seronegative. Material: PBMCs. CDR3 nucleotide sequence: TGTGCCAGCAGCTCTCTAGCCCGACAGGGAGGCTACGAGCAGTACTTC. Translating it yields CASSSLARQGGYEQYF.